This T cell receptor beta chain was captured in a study of PD-1 blockade in classical Hodgkin lymphoma. As for this clone: Its target is unknown.

Study findings and constraints: Diversity similar to that of newly diagnosed patients was seen at baseline in complete responders. Newly diagnosed patients had baseline TCR diversity that was reportedly lower than that of healthy donors.

Autologous stem cell transplantation was followed by relapse in every patient, and brentuximab vedotin exposure varied. Complete response, partial response or progressive disease made up the best responses. Trimming stripped 0 bases from V and 6 bases from J, with 7 bases between. The CDR3 length is 13 residues. Germline V gene sequence: CDR1 SGDLS, CDR2 YYNGEE. The method was immunoSEQ multiplex PCR; TCRdb's version includes in-frame clones alone and lacks a portion of them. The profile covers under 80,000 clones, with about two thirds appearing a single time and 7% to 10% taken by the ten largest. This receptor was obtained from a human donor with classical Hodgkin lymphoma. The source was peripheral blood mononuclear cells (PBMCs), collected before the second cycle of nivolumab. V usage is TRBV9 and J usage is TRBJ2-1; D uncertain. CDR3 in DNA: TGTGCCAGCAGCGTAGTGGGCAGCAATGAGCAGTTCTTC. Residues: CASSVVGSNEQFF.